Listed below are T cell receptor beta chains from one sample, sequenced in a study of T cell responses to AZD1222 COVID-19 vaccine. Clones were sequenced by immunoSEQ multiplex PCR, and TCRdb holds only the in-frame ones, with some missing. The table records some 94,000 clones, around nine tenths of them present only once. Sample: peripheral blood, taken 28 days after the second AZD1222 dose. The receptors stem from an adult who received the AZD1222 COVID-19 vaccine. The CDR3 runs from the conserved cysteine through the conserved F or W. A D gene is named only where the DNA matches it firmly. Expanded clones are given a class, and other clones once, few, many or no size at all.

V gene	J gene	clone size	D gene	CDR3 protein	CDR3 DNA
TRBV18	TRBJ1-5	NA	TRBD1	CASSPNGQGGGNEPQHF	TGTGCCAGCTCACCAAACGGACAGGGAGGAGGGAATGAGCCCCAGCATTTT
TRBV11-3	TRBJ2-6	NA	NA	CASSLSNSGANVLTF	TGTGCCAGCAGCTTAAGTAACTCTGGGGCCAACGTCCTGACTTTC
TRBV4-2	TRBJ2-5	NA	NA	CASSQDKSPGRGLETQYF	TGTGCCAGCAGCCAAGACAAATCCCCTGGTAGGGGGTTAGAGACCCAGTACTTC
TRBV24-1	TRBJ2-2	NA	TRBD1	CATSDAGTGDTGELFF	TGTGCCACCAGTGATGCCGGGACAGGGGACACCGGGGAGCTGTTTTTT
TRBV9	TRBJ2-1	once	TRBD1	CASSYGDRGREKSVNEQFF	TGTGCCAGCAGCTACGGAGACAGGGGGCGTGAGAAGAGCGTTAATGAGCAGTTCTTC
TRBV7-9	TRBJ1-4	few	NA	CASSLVLRFSNEKLFF	TGTGCCAGCAGCTTAGTGTTGAGGTTCTCTAATGAAAAACTGTTTTTT
TRBV27	TRBJ1-1	once	TRBD1	CASSSIAGTGVPEAFF	TGTGCCAGCAGTTCGATCGCCGGGACAGGGGTTCCCGAGGCTTTCTTT
TRBV2	TRBJ2-1	NA	NA	CASTLLGGYNEQFF	TGTGCCAGCACCCTCCTCGGGGGCTACAATGAGCAGTTCTTC
TRBV6-5	TRBJ1-3	NA	NA	CASSYTGSGNTIYF	TGTGCCAGCAGTTACACAGGGTCTGGAAACACCATATATTTT
TRBV14	TRBJ2-7	NA	TRBD1	CASSQGPGQPSYEQYF	TGTGCCAGCAGCCAAGGGCCGGGACAGCCATCCTACGAGCAGTACTTC
TRBV5-6	TRBJ2-7	NA	NA	CASSPMGPYEQYF	TGTGCCAGCAGCCCCATGGGCCCCTACGAGCAGTACTTC
TRBV6-5	TRBJ1-5	NA	NA	CASRPGQTHQPQHF	TGTGCCAGCAGGCCCGGACAGACCCATCAGCCCCAGCATTTT
TRBV24-1	TRBJ2-6	NA	NA	CATSGSGSGANVLTF	TGTGCCACCAGTGGGTCCGGCTCTGGGGCCAACGTCCTGACTTTC
TRBV6-2/TRBV6-3	TRBJ1-5	NA	NA	CASSGQGSNQPQHF	TGTGCCAGCAGTGGGCAGGGGAGCAATCAGCCCCAGCATTTT